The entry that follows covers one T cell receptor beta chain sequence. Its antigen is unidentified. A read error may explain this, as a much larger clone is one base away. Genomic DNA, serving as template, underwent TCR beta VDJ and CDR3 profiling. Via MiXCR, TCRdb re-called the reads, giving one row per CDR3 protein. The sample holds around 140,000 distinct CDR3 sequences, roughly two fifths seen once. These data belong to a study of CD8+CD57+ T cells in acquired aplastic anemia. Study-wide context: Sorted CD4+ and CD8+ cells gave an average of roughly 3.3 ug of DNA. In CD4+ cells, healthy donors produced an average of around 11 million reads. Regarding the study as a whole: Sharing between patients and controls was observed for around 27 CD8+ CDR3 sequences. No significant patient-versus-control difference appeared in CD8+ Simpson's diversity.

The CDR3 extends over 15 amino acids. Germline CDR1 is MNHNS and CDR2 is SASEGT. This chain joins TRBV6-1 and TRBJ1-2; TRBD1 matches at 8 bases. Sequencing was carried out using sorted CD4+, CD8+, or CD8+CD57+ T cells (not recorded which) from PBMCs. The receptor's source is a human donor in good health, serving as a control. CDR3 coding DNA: TGTGCCGGCAGCCCCAATTCCGACAGGGGCTATGGCTACACCTTC. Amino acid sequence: CAGSPNSDRGYGYTF.